These T cell receptor beta chains were read from a single sample in a study of tumor-infiltrating lymphocytes in primary liver carcinoma. One entry per CDR3 protein, called by TCRdb with MiXCR from the multiplex PCR reads. The top ten clones hold roughly 25% of a sample with roughly 50,000 distinct CDR3 sequences, 70% to 80% of them seen once. Sequencing was done on a sample of liver tumor tissue from sampling region 2. The receptors were gathered from a middle-aged man with primary liver carcinoma and hepatitis B virus infection. Each CDR3 is given with its conserved first and last residue. A D gene is named only where the DNA matches it firmly. Size values are once, few and many counts, or a class for expanded clones, and some rows have none.

TGTGCCAGCAGCCTGGGACTAGGGGGAGTAGTTGACAATGAGCAGTACTTC	CASSLGLGGVVDNEQYF	TRBD2	.	TRBJ2-7	TRBV11-1
TGTACCAGCAGCTTCATACTAGCCCTTCTGGAGGTGGAGCAATACTTC	CTSSFILALLEVEQYF	.	.	TRBJ2-7	TRBV11-2
TGTGCGTACAAAGGGGCCAGCTACGAGCAGTACTTC	CAYKGASYEQYF	.	many	TRBJ2-7	TRBV30
TGTGTCAGCAGTTTAAGGGAGAGAACTAACTATGGCTACACCTTC	CVSSLRERTNYGYTF	.	.	TRBJ1-2	TRBV12-3/TRBV12-4
TGTGCCAGCAGGGGACTAGCGGGAGTAGGTTCCTACGTGCAGTACTTC	CASRGLAGVGSYVQYF	TRBD2	few	TRBJ2-7	TRBV6-6
TGTGCCAGCAGCTTAGTGATAGGGGCCTACGAGCAGTACTTC	CASSLVIGAYEQYF	.	medium-sized	TRBJ2-7	TRBV7-8
TGTGCCTGGAGCCCGGCCTCTAACTATGGCTACACCTTC	CAWSPASNYGYTF	.	many	TRBJ1-2	TRBV30
TGCGCCATCAGCTTAGGGGCCTTGTCCGGGTTTCAAGGGACCCAGTACTTC	CAISLGALSGFQGTQYF	.	.	TRBJ2-5	TRBV11-2
TGCAGCGTTGAAATGGTGGGGAAGGTACTCGTGGGGGCCAACGTCCTGACTTTC	CSVEMVGKVLVGANVLTF	.	.	TRBJ2-6	TRBV29-1
TGTGCCAGCAGTACGGTAACTGGGACTAGCTGCACAGATACGCAATATTTT	CASSTVTGTSCTDTQYF	TRBD2	.	TRBJ2-3	TRBV5-4
TGCAGCATAGAGGAGGAAAACTATGGCTACACCTTC	CSIEEENYGYTF	.	.	TRBJ1-2	TRBV29-1
TGTGCCAACAGGCATGACAACCGGAATGGGCAGTTCTTC	CANRHDNRNGQFF	.	once	TRBJ2-1	TRBV6-2/TRBV6-3
TGTGCCAGCAGCTACAGGAATGAGCAGTACTTC	CASSYRNEQYF	.	once	TRBJ2-7	TRBV13
TGCGTCAGCAGCCAAGGACATGGCTGGGAGCTGTTTTTT	CVSSQGHGWELFF	.	.	TRBJ2-2	TRBV4-1